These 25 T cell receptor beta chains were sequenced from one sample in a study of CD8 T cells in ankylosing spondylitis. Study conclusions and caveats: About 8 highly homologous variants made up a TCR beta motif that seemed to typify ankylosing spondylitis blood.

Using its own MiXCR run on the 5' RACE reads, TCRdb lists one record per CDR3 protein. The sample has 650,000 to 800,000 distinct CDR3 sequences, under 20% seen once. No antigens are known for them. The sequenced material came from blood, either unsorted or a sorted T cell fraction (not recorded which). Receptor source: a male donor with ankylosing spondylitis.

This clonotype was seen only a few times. The CDR3 sequence is CSARSQGYNEQFF. Here the CDR3 DNA reads TGCAGTGCTAGATCGCAGGGGTACAATGAGCAGTTCTTC. This chain connects TRBV20-1 to TRBJ2-1; D is possibly TRBD1 (6 bases). There are 13 residues in the CDR3. Germline CDR1 reads DFQATT; CDR2 reads SNEGSKA (reference sequence). Trimming stripped 2 bases from V and 4 bases from J, with 9 bases between.

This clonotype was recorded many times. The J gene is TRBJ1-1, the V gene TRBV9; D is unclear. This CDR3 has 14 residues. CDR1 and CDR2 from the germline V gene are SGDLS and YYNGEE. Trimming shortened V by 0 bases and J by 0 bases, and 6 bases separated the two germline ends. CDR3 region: CASSVGEMNTEAFF. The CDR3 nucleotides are TGTGCCAGCAGCGTAGGGGAAATGAACACTGAAGCTTTCTTT.

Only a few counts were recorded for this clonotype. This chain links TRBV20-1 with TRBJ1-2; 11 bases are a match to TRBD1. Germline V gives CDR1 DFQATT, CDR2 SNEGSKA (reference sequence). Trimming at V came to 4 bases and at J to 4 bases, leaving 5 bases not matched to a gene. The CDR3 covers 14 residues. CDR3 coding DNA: TGCAGTGCTATCTGGACAGGGGGCGGCTATGGCTACACCTTC. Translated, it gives CSAIWTGGGYGYTF.

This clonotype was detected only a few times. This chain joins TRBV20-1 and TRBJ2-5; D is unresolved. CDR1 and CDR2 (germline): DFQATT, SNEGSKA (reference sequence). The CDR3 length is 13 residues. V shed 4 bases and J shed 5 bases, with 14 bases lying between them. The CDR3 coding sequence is TGCAGTGCTAACCCCTCCGGGTCGGAGACCCAGTACTTC. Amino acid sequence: CSANPSGSETQYF.

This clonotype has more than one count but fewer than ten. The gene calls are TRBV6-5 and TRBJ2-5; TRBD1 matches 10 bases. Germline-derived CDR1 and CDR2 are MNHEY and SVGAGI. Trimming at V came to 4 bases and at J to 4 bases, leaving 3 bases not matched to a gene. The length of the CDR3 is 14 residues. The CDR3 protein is CASSWDRGGETQYF. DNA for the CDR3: TGTGCCAGCAGTTGGGACAGGGGAGGAGAGACCCAGTACTTC.

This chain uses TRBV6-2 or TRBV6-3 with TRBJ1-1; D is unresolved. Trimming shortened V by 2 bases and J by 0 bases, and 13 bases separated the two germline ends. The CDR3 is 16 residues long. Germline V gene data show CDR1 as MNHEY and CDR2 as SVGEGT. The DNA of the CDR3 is TGTGCCAGCAGTTACCCAGCCCGACAAGTGAACACTGAAGCTTTCTTT. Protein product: CASSYPARQVNTEAFF.

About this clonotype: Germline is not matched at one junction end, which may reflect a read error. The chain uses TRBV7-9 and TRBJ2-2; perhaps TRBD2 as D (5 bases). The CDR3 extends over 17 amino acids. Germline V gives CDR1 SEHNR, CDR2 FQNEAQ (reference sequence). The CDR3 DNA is TGTGCCAGCAGCGACCCTCTGGCGGGCCCGAACACCGGGGAGCTGTCTTTT. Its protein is CASSDPLAGPNTGELSF. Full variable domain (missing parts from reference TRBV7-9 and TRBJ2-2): DTGVSQNPRHKITKRGQNVTFRCDPISEHNRLYWYRQTLGQGPEFLTYFQNEAQLEKSRLLSDRFSAERPKGSFSTLEIQRTEQGDSAMYLCASSDPLAGPNTGELSFGEGSRLTVL.

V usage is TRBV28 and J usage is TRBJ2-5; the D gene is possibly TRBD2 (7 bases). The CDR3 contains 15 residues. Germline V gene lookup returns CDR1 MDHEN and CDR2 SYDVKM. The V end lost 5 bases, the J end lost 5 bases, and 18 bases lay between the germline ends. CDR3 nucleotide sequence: TGTGCCAGCAGTGAGGAGGGGGGGCATGTTGAGACCCAGTACTTC. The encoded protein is CASSEEGGHVETQYF.

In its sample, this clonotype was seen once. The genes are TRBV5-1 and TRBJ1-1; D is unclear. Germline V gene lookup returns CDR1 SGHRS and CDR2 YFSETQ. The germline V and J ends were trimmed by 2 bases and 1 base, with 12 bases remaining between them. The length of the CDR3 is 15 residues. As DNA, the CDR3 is TGCGCCAGCAGCTTCACTAAACAGAGGAACACTGAAGCTTTCTTT. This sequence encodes CASSFTKQRNTEAFF.

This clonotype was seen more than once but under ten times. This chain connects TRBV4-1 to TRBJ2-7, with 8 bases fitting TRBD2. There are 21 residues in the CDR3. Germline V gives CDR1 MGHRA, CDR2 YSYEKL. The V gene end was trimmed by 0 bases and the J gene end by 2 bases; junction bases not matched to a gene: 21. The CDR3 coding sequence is TGCGCCAGCAGCCAAGATTTTATCGGGGGGGGCCCTTCTACTGTCACCTACGAGCAGTACTTC. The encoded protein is CASSQDFIGGGPSTVTYEQYF.

Here the CDR3 DNA reads TGCGCCAGCAGCCAAGACGGGACTAGTCAAGAGACCCAGTACTTC. Translated, it gives CASSQDGTSQETQYF. The chain combines TRBV5-1 with TRBJ2-5; 8 bases align to TRBD2. This CDR3 has 15 amino acids. J lost 2 bases, V lost 4 bases, and 7 bases had no gene match. CDR1 is SGHRS, CDR2 YFSETQ, per germline.

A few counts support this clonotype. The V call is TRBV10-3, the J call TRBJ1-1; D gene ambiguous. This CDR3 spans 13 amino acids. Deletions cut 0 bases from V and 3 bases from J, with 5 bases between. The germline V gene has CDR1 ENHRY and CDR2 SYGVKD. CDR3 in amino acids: CAISESWDTEAFF. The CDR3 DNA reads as TGTGCCATCAGTGAGTCGTGGGACACTGAAGCTTTCTTT.

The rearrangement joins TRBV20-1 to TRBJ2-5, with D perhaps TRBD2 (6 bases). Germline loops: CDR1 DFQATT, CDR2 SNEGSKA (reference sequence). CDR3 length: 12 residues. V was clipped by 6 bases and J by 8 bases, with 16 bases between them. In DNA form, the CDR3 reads TGCAGTGCACCGCGGAACGGGACTACCCAGTACTTC. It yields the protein CSAPRNGTTQYF.

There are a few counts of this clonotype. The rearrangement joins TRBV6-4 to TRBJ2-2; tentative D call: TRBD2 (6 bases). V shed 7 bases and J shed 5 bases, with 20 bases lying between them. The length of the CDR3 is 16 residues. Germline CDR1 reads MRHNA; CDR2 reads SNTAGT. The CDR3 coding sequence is TGTGCCAGCACCCCTTCGTCGGCCGGGAGAACCGGGGAGCTGTTTTTT. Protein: CASTPSSAGRTGELFF.

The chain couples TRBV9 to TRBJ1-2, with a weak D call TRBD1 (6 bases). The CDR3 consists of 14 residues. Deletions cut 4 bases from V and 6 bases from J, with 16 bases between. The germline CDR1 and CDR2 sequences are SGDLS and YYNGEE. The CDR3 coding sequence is TGTGCCAGCAGCCCCGACAGGCCGAGAGATGGCTACACCTTC. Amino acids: CASSPDRPRDGYTF.

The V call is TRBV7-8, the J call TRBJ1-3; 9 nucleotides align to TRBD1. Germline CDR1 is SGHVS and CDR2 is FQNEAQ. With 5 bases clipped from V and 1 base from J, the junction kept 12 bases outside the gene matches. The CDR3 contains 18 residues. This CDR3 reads CASSDPGTGKLSGNTIYF. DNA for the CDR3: TGTGCCAGCAGCGACCCCGGGACAGGGAAACTGTCTGGAAACACCATATATTTT.

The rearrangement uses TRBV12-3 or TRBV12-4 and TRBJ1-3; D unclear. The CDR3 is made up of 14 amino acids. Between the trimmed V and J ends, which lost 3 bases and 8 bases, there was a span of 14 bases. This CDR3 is CASSFQGVGDTIYF. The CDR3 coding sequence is TGTGCCAGCAGTTTCCAAGGCGTCGGGGACACCATATATTTT.

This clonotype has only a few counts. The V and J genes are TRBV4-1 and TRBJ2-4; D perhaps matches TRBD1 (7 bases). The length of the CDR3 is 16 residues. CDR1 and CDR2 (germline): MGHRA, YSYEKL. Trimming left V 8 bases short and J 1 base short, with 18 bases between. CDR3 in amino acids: CASLGQEGGAKNIQYF. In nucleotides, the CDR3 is TGCGCCAGCCTTGGACAGGAGGGGGGTGCCAAAAACATTCAGTACTTC.

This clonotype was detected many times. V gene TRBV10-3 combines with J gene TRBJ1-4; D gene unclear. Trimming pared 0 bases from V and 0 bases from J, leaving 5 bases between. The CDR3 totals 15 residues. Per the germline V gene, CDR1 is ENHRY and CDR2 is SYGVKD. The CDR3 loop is CAISESKTTNEKLFF. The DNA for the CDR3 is TGTGCCATCAGTGAGTCAAAAACAACTAATGAAAAACTGTTTTTT.

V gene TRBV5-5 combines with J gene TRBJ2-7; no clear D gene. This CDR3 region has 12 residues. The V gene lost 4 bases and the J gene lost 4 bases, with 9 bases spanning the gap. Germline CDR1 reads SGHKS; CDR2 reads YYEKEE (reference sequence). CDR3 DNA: TGTGCCAGCAGCCTGCAGGCGTACGAGCAGTACTTC. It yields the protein CASSLQAYEQYF. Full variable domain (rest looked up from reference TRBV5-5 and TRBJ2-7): DAGVTQSPTHLIKTRGQQVTLRCSPISGHKSVSWYQQVLGQGPQFIFQYYEKEERGRGNFPDRFSARQFPNYSSELNVNALLLGDSALYLCASSLQAYEQYFGPGTRLTVT.

CDR3 bases: TGTGCCAGCACGCTGAGACACAGCTCCTACAATGAGCAGTTCTTC. Its protein is CASTLRHSSYNEQFF. V gene TRBV2 combines with J gene TRBJ2-1; D gene ambiguous. The V and J ends lost 7 bases and 0 bases respectively, with 13 bases between them. The germline V gene has CDR1 SNHLY and CDR2 FYNNEI. The CDR3 length is 15 residues.

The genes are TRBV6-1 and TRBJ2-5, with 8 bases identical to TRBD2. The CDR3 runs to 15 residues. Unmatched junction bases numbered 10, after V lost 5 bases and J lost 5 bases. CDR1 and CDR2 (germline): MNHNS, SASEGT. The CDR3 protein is CASSPGGAGKETQYF. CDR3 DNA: TGTGCCAGCAGTCCCGGGGGGGCGGGGAAGGAGACCCAGTACTTC.

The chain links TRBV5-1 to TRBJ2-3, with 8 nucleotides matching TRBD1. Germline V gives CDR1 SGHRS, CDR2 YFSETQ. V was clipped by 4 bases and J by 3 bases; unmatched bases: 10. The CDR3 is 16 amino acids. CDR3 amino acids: CASSLDGQGGTDTQYF. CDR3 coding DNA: TGCGCCAGCAGCCTGGACGGACAGGGAGGAACAGATACGCAGTATTTT.

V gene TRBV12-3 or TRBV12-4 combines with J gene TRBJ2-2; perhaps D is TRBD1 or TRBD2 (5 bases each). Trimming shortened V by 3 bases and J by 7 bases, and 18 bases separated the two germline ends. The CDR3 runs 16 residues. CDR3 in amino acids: CASSFTSGLTGGELFF. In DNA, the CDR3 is TGTGCCAGCAGTTTCACAAGCGGCCTAACAGGCGGGGAGCTGTTTTTT.

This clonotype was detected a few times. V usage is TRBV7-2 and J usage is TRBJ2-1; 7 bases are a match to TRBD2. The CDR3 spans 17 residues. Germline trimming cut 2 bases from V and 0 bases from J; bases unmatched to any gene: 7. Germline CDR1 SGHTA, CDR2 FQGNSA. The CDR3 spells CASSLLGRDYSYNEQFF. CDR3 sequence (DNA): TGTGCCAGCAGCTTATTAGGGAGGGATTACTCCTACAATGAGCAGTTCTTC.